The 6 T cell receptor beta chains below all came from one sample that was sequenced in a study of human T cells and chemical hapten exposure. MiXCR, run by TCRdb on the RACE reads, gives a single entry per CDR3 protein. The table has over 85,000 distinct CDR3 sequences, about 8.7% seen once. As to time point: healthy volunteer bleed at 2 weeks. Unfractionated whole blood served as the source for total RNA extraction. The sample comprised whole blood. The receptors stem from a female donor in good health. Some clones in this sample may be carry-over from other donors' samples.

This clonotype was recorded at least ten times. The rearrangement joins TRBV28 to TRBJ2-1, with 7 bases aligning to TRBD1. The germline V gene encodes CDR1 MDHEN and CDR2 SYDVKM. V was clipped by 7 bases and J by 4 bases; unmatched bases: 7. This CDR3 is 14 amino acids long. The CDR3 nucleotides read TGTGCCAGCACCCCTGGGACAGTATACAATGAGCAGTTCTTC. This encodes CASTPGTVYNEQFF.

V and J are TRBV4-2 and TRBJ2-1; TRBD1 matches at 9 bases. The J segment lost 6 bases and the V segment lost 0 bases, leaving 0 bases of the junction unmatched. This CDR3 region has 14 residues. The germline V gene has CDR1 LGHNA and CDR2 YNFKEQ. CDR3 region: CASSQETGGNEQFF. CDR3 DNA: TGTGCCAGCAGCCAAGAGACAGGGGGCAATGAGCAGTTCTTC.

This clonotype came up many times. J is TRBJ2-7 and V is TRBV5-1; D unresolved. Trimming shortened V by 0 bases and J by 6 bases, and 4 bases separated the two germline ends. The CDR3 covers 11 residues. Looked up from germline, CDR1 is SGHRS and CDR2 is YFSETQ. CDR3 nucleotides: TGCGCCAGCAGCTTGGAGCGCGAGCAGTACTTC. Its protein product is CASSLEREQYF. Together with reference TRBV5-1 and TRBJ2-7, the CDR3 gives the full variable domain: KAGVTQTPRYLIKTRGQQVTLSCSPISGHRSVSWYQQTPGQGLQFLFEYFSETQRNKGNFPGRFSGRQFSNSRSEMNVSTLELGDSALYLCASSLEREQYFGPGTRLTVT.

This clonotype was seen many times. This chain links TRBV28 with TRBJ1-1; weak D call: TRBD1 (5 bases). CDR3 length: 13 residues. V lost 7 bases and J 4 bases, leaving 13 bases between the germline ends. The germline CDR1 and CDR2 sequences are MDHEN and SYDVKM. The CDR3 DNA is TGTGCCAGCATCGAGGGGTTGGCCACTGAAGCTTTCTTT. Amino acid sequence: CASIEGLATEAFF.

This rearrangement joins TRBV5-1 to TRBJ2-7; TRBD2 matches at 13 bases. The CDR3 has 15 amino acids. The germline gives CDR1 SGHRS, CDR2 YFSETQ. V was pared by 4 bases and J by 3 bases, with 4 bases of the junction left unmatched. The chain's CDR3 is CASSIGTSGIYEQYF. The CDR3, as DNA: TGCGCCAGCAGCATCGGGACTAGCGGGATCTACGAGCAGTACTTC.

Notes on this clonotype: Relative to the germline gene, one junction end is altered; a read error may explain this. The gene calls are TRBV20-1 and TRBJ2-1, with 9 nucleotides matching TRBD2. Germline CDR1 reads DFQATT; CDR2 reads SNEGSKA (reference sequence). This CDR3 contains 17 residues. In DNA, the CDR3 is TGCAGTGCTAGAGCGCCTTTCCTAGCGGGAACCTACGATGAGCAGTTCTTC. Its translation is CSARAPFLAGTYDEQFF.